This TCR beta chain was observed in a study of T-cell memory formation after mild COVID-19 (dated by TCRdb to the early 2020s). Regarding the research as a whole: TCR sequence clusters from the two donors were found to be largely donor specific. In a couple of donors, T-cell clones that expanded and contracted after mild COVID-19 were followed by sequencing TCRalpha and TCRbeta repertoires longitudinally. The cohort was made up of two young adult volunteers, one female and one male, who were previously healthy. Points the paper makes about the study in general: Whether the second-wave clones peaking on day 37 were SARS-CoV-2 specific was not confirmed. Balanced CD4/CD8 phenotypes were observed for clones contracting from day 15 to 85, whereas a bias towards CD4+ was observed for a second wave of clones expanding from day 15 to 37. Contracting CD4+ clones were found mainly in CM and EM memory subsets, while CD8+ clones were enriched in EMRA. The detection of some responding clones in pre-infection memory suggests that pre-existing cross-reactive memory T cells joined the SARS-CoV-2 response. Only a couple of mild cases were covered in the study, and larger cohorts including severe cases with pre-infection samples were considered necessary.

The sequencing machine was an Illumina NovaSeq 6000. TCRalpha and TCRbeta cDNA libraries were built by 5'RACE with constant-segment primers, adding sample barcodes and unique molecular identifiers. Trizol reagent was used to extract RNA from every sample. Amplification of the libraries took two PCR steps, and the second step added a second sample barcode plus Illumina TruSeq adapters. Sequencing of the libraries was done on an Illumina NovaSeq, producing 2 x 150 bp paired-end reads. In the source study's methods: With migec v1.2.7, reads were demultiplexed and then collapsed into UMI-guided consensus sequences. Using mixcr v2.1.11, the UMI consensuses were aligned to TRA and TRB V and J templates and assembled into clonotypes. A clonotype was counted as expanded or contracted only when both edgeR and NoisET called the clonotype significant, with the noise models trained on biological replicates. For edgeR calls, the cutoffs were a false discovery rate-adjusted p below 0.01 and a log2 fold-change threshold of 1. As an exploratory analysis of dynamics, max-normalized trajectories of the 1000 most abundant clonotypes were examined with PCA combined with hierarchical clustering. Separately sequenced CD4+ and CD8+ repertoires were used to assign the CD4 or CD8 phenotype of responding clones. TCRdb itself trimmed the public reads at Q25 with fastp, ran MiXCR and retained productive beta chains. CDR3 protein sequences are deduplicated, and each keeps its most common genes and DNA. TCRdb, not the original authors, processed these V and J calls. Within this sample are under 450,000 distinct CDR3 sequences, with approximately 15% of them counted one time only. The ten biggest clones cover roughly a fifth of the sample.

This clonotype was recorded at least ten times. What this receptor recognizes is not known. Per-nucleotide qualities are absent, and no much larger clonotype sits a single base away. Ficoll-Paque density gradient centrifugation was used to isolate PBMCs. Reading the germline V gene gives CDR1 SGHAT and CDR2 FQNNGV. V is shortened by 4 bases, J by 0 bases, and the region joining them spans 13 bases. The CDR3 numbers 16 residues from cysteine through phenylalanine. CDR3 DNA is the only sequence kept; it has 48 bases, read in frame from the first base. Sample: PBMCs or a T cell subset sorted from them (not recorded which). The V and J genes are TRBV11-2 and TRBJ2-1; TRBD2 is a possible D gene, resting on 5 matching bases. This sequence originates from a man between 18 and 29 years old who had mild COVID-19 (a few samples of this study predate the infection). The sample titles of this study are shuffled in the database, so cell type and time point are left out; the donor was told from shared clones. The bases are TGTGCCAGCAGCTCCAGGACTCTGAGCTCCTACAATGAGCAGTTCTTC. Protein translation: CASSSRTLSSYNEQFF.